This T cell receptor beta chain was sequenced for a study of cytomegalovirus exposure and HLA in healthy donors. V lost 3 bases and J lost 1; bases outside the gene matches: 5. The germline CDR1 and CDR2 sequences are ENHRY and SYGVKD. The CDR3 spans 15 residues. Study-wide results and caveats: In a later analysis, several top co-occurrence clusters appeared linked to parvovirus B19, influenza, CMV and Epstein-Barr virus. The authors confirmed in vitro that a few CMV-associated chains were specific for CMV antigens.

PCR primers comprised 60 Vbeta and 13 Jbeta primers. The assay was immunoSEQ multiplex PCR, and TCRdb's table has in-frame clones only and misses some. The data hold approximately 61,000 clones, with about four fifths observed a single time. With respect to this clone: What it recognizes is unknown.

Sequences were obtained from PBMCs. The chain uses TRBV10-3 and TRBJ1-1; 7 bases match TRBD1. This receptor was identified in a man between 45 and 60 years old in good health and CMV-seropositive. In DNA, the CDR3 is TGTGCCATCAGTGATCGAGGGACAGCGAACACTGAAGCTTTCTTT. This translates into CAISDRGTANTEAFF.